The 21 T cell receptor beta chains given below trace back to one sample, sequenced in a study of T cell repertoires in cytomegalovirus infection. Their antigens remain unidentified. TCRdb redid the calling of the reads with MiXCR, one entry per CDR3 protein. The sample consists of around 710,000 distinct CDR3 sequences, 25% to 30% of them appearing once. The material was cultured CD8+ T cells from PBMCs, obtained from culture after CMV antigen stimulation. Receptors were obtained from a human donor in good health (CMV status not recorded). Some clones in this sample may be carry-over from other donors' samples.

The V and J genes are TRBV11-3 and TRBJ2-2, with 13 bases fitting TRBD2. The CDR3 has 20 residues. Unmatched junction bases numbered 15, after V lost 4 bases and J lost 4 bases. Germline V gene data show CDR1 as SGHNT and CDR2 as YENEEA. The CDR3 spells CASSSSILTGTSGATGELFF. Written as DNA, the CDR3 is TGTGCCAGCAGCTCCAGCATCCTTACCGGGACTAGCGGGGCCACCGGGGAGCTGTTTTTT.

This clonotype was counted only a few times. The V gene is TRBV6-5, the J gene TRBJ1-1, with 8 bases aligning to TRBD1. Germline-derived CDR1 and CDR2 are MNHEY and SVGAGI. CDR3 length: 15 residues. Unmatched junction bases numbered 7, after V lost 2 bases and J lost 5 bases. CDR3 region: CASSYGTGRRTEAFF. The CDR3, as DNA: TGTGCCAGCAGTTACGGGACAGGCCGGAGGACTGAAGCTTTCTTT.

The V and J genes are TRBV15 and TRBJ2-1; no clear D. This CDR3 comprises 15 residues. CDR1 and CDR2 (germline): LNHNV, YYDKDF (reference sequence). Trimming pared 5 bases from V and 0 bases from J, leaving 11 bases between. The CDR3 nucleotides are TGTGCCACCAGCGGACGTACAACCTCCTACAATGAGCAGTTCTTC. Its protein product is CATSGRTTSYNEQFF.

The chain employs TRBV7-9 and TRBJ2-7; perhaps TRBD2 as D (5 bases). Germline V gene sequence: CDR1 SEHNR, CDR2 FQNEAQ (reference sequence). Trimming took 6 bases from V and 2 from J, leaving 8 bases between them. CDR3 length: 12 amino acids. CDR3 coding DNA: TGTGCCAGCAGAACCGGGACCTACGAGCAGTACTTC. Protein product: CASRTGTYEQYF.

The DNA for the CDR3 is TGCAGTGCTAGAGATCTTTCTAAGGGGGCAATCGAGCAGTACTTC. Translated: CSARDLSKGAIEQYF. The chain employs TRBV20-1 and TRBJ2-7; TRBD1 agrees at 7 bases. The V and J ends lost 0 bases and 6 bases, in that order; junction bases with no gene match: 11. The germline V gene encodes CDR1 DFQATT and CDR2 SNEGSKA (reference sequence). CDR3 size: 15 residues.

This clonotype has more than one count but fewer than ten. The chain has TRBV7-9 and TRBJ1-5; D is perhaps TRBD1 (5 bases). CDR3 size: 16 residues. CDR1 is SEHNR, CDR2 FQNEAQ, per germline (reference sequence). V was clipped by 0 bases and J by 0 bases, with 9 bases between them. CDR3 sequence (DNA): TGTGCCAGCAGCTTAGCGGGGCACGATAGCAATCAGCCCCAGCATTTT. Protein: CASSLAGHDSNQPQHF.

The chain links TRBV15 to TRBJ2-3; D possibly corresponds to TRBD2 (6 bases). Germline V gene sequence: CDR1 LNHNV, CDR2 YYDKDF (reference sequence). CDR3 length: 18 amino acids. Trimming cost V 5 bases and J 0 bases, with 21 bases left between them. CDR3 sequence reads: CATSYGGVVLLSTDTQYF. The CDR3 region has the DNA TGTGCCACCAGCTATGGAGGGGTCGTCCTTTTGAGCACAGATACGCAGTATTTT.

Many counts were recorded for this clonotype. The DNA for the CDR3 is TGTGCCAGCAGCTTAGCGCAGGTAGTCACCTTC. Encoded protein: CASSLAQVVTF. The V and J genes are TRBV7-2 and TRBJ1-2; D ambiguous. Trimming left V 0 bases short and J 13 bases short, with 9 bases between. This CDR3 has 11 residues. CDR1 is SGHTA and CDR2 is FQGNSA in the germline V gene.

The chain couples TRBV7-3 to TRBJ2-7; TRBD1 might be the D (6 bases). This CDR3 has 14 residues. CDR1 SGHTA and CDR2 FQGTGA come from the germline V gene. V was pared by 5 bases and J by 5 bases, with 16 bases between. CDR3 bases: TGTGCCAGCAGCGGGGACATAAGGTCACACGAGCAGTACGTC. This codes for CASSGDIRSHEQYV.

The rearrangement uses TRBV7-8 and TRBJ1-2; the D gene is possibly TRBD1 (5 bases). Germline V gene data show CDR1 as SGHVS and CDR2 as FQNEAQ. The CDR3 is 15 residues long. Deletions cut 5 bases from V and 4 bases from J, with 17 bases between. This CDR3 is CASSNGGRATYGYTF. CDR3 coding DNA: TGTGCCAGCAGCAACGGGGGGAGGGCGACCTATGGCTACACCTTC.

This clonotype has more than one count but fewer than ten. This sequence joins TRBV4-3 and TRBJ2-1, with no clear D. V gave up 5 bases and J gave up 7 bases, with 12 bases separating them. CDR3 length: 13 amino acids. The germline CDR1 and CDR2 sequences are LGHNA and YSLEER. The CDR3 coding sequence is TGCGCCAGCAGCGCAAGCCCGGAGAATGAGCAGTTCTTC. Translating gives CASSASPENEQFF.

This clonotype was recorded at least ten times. The chain combines TRBV7-6 with TRBJ1-1; unclear D gene. Germline V gene data show CDR1 as SGHVS and CDR2 as FNYEAQ. The CDR3 loop spans 17 amino acids. V dropped 5 bases and J dropped 3 bases, with 22 bases sitting between them. This CDR3 reads CASSPQRKGWMDTEAFF. As DNA, the CDR3 is TGTGCCAGCAGCCCACAGCGGAAAGGGTGGATGGACACTGAAGCTTTCTTT.

The chain couples TRBV11-3 to TRBJ2-3; 9 positions match TRBD1. The CDR3 loop spans 16 amino acids. CDR1 SGHNT and CDR2 YENEEA come from the germline V gene. With V trimmed by 5 bases and J by 5 bases, 11 bases remained unmatched. The CDR3 protein is CASSPYTGGAVDTQYF. CDR3 DNA sequence: TGTGCCAGCAGCCCTTACACAGGGGGCGCGGTAGATACGCAGTATTTT.

In its sample, this clonotype was seen many times. The chain joins TRBV7-8 to TRBJ2-7, with 8 bases matching TRBD2. Trimming cost V 3 bases and J 1 base; bases outside gene matches: 5. The germline CDR1 and CDR2 sequences are SGHVS and FQNEAQ. The CDR3 totals 15 residues. This CDR3 is CASSFGSGESYEQYV. The CDR3 DNA follows: TGTGCCAGCAGCTTCGGTAGCGGGGAGTCCTACGAGCAGTACGTC.

This chain's CDR3 is CASSLRIGKLSGELFF. DNA for the CDR3: TGTGCCAGCAGCCTACGAATCGGGAAGCTGTCCGGGGAGCTGTTTTTT. J is TRBJ2-2 and V is TRBV11-3; tentative D call: TRBD2 (5 bases). This CDR3 is 16 amino acids long. V lost 5 bases and J lost 6, with 19 bases in between. Germline assignment: CDR1 SGHNT and CDR2 YENEEA.

There are a few counts of this clonotype. This chain's CDR3 is CASRGDSRSEQFF. In DNA form, the CDR3 reads TGTGCCAGCAGGGGGGACAGTCGGAGTGAGCAGTTCTTC. V is TRBV6-6 and J is TRBJ2-1; 7 positions match TRBD1. The CDR3 is 13 residues long. CDR1 is MNHNY, CDR2 SVGAGI, per germline (reference sequence). V dropped 6 bases and J dropped 9; count of bases not matched to a gene: 8.

The chain recombines TRBV29-1 with TRBJ1-2, with D tentatively TRBD1 (5 bases). The V gene's germline CDR1 is SQVTM and CDR2 ANQGSEA. V dropped 1 base and J dropped 2 bases, with 20 bases sitting between them. The CDR3 spans 17 residues. The CDR3 region is CSVEVQVTPQFNYGYTF. CDR3 bases: TGCAGCGTTGAAGTACAGGTAACCCCGCAATTCAACTATGGCTACACCTTC.

This CDR3 reads CASSQGLAGGERFF. As DNA, the CDR3 is TGTGCCAGCAGCCAGGGACTAGCGGGGGGGGAACGGTTCTTC. The gene calls are TRBV7-6 and TRBJ2-1; 16 bases map to TRBD2. V lost 5 bases and J lost 15; bases outside the gene matches: 7. CDR1 and CDR2 (germline): SGHVS, FNYEAQ. The CDR3 is 14 residues long.

At least ten counts were recorded for this clonotype. CDR3 sequence reads: CASRDAVTSEVWDTQYF. The CDR3 DNA sequence: TGCGCCAGCAGGGACGCAGTAACTAGCGAGGTCTGGGATACGCAGTATTTT. J is TRBJ2-3 and V is TRBV4-1, with 7 bases lining up with TRBD2. Per germline, CDR1 MGHRA and CDR2 YSYEKL. The trim removed 6 bases at V and 6 bases at J, leaving 18 bases unmatched. There are 17 residues in the CDR3.

The CDR3 DNA is TGTGCCATCAGTAAGAGGGGGATAACTGAAGCTTTCTTT. This gives the protein CAISKRGITEAFF. The chain couples TRBV10-3 to TRBJ1-1; a weak D match, TRBD1 (6 bases). The V and J ends lost 5 bases and 5 bases respectively, with 12 bases between them. CDR3 length: 13 residues. In germline, CDR1 is ENHRY, CDR2 SYGVKD.

This clonotype was seen a handful of times. J is TRBJ1-5 and V is TRBV12-5, with no clear D. Germline V gene data show CDR1 as LGHNT and CDR2 as FRNRAP. Trimming removed 3 bases from V and 3 bases from J, with 0 bases in between. CDR3 size: 11 residues. The CDR3 coding sequence is TGTGCTAGTGGTTTCAATCAGCCCCAGCATTTT. Translation: CASGFNQPQHF.